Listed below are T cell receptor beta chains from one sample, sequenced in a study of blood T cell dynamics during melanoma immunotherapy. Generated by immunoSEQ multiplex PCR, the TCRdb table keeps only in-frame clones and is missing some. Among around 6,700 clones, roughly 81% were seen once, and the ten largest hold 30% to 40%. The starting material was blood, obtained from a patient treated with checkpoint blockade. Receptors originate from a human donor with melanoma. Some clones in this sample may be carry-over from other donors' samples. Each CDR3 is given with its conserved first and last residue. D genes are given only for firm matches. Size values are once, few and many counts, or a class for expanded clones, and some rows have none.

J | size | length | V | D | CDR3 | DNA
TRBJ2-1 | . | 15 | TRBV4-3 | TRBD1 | CASSQEMTGRGEQFF | TGCGCCAGCAGCCAAGAGATGACAGGGCGAGGTGAGCAGTTCTTC
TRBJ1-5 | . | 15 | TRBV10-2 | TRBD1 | CASSELDRSKQPQHF | TGCGCCAGCAGTGAGCTGGACAGGTCGAAACAGCCCCAGCATTTT
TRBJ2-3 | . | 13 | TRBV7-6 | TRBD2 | CASSPSGGMGQYF | TGTGCCAGCAGCCCTAGCGGGGGTATGGGGCAGTATTTT
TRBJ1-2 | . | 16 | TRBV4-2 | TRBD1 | CASSHRGQLVNYGYTF | TGTGCCAGCAGCCACAGGGGGCAGCTGGTAAACTATGGCTACACCTTC
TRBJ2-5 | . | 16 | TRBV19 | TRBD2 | CASSTDAGLAGETQYF | TGTGCCAGTAGTACCGATGCCGGACTAGCGGGGGAGACCCAGTACTTC
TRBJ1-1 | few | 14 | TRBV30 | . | CAWSVGQGTTEAFF | TGTGCCTGGAGTGTAGGTCAGGGGACCACTGAAGCTTTCTTT
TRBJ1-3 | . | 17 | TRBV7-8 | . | CASSLFGRGARGNTIYF | TGTGCCAGCAGCTTATTCGGGAGGGGGGCGCGTGGAAACACCATATATTTT
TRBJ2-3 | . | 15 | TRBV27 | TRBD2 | CASSFSGGALDTQYF | TGTGCCAGCAGTTTTAGCGGGGGGGCCTTAGATACGCAGTATTTT
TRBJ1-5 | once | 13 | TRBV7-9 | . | CASSFRGKSAQHF | TGTGCCAGCAGCTTTCGGGGTAAGTCAGCCCAGCATTTT
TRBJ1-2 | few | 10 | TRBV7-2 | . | CASSLVGYTF | TGTGCCAGCAGCTTAGTCGGCTACACCTTC
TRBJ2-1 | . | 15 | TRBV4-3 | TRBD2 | CASSQGLAGAREQFF | TGCGCCAGCAGCCAGGGACTAGCGGGGGCTAGAGAGCAGTTCTTC
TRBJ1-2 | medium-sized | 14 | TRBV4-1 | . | CASSQDPGAYGYTF | TGCGCCAGCAGCCAAGATCCGGGGGCCTATGGCTACACCTTC
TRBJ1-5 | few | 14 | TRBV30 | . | CAWSVVSSNQPQHF | TGTGCCTGGAGTGTAGTCAGTAGCAATCAGCCCCAGCATTTT
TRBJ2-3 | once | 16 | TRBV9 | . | CASSVLSEGSTDTQYF | TGTGCCAGCAGCGTATTGTCGGAGGGTAGCACAGATACGCAGTATTTT
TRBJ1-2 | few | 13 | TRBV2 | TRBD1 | CASGGQGIDGYTF | TGTGCCAGCGGAGGACAGGGGATAGATGGCTACACCTTC
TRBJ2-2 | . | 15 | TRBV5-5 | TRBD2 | CASSLLLADTGELFF | TGTGCCAGCAGCTTGTTGCTAGCGGACACCGGGGAGCTGTTTTTT
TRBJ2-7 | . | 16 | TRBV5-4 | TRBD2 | CASSKGLAGGENEQYF | TGTGCCAGCAGCAAGGGACTAGCGGGGGGTGAAAACGAGCAGTACTTC
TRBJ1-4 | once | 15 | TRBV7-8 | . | CASSLPGGVTEKLFF | TGTGCCAGCAGCCTGCCGGGAGGGGTGACTGAAAAACTGTTTTTT
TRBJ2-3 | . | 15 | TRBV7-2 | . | CASSTRRDSTDTQYF | TGTGCCAGCAGCACCCGCCGGGACAGCACAGATACGCAGTATTTT
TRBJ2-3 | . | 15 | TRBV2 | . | CASRKELDVPDTQYF | TGTGCCAGCAGGAAGGAACTAGATGTCCCCGATACGCAGTATTTT
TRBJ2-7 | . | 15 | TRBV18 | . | CASSLGGMSSYEQYF | TGTGCCAGCTCGCTAGGGGGTATGAGCTCCTACGAGCAGTACTTC
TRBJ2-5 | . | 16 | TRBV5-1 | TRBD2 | CASSLNPSGNWETQYF | TGCGCCAGCAGCTTGAATCCTAGCGGGAACTGGGAGACCCAGTACTTC
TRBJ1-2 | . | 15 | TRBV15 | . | CATRTEFGPRDGYTF | TGTGCCACCAGGACAGAGTTCGGACCGCGGGATGGCTACACCTTC
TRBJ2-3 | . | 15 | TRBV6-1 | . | CASSKQGRVTDTQYF | TGTGCCAGCAGTAAACAGGGGAGGGTCACAGATACGCAGTATTTT
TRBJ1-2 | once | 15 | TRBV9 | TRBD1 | CASSPPGQGAGGYTF | TGTGCCAGCAGCCCACCGGGACAGGGGGCGGGGGGCTACACCTTC
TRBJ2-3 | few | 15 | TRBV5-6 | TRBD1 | CASRPGTGWADTQYF | TGTGCCAGCAGGCCCGGGACAGGGTGGGCAGATACGCAGTATTTT
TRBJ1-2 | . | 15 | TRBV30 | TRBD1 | CAWHRDRGSGYGYTF | TGTGCCTGGCACCGGGACAGGGGCTCCGGCTATGGCTACACCTTC
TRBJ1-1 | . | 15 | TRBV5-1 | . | CASSLDGDPNTEAFF | TGCGCCAGCAGCTTGGATGGAGACCCCAACACTGAAGCTTTCTTT
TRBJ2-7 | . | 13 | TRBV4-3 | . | CASSWAASYEQYF | TGCGCCAGCAGTTGGGCAGCCTCCTACGAGCAGTACTTC
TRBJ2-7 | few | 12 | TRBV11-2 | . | CASSLTNYEQYF | TGTGCCAGCAGCTTAACGAACTACGAGCAGTACTTC
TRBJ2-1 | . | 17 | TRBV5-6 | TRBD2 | CASSTPWLGGGYNEQFF | TGTGCCAGCAGCACCCCTTGGTTGGGCGGGGGATACAATGAGCAGTTCTTC
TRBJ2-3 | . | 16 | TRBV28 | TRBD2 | CASLSTSGTSTDTQYF | TGTGCCAGCCTATCCACTAGCGGAACTAGCACAGATACGCAGTATTTT
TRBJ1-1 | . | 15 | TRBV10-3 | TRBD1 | CAISAVDRGQTEAFF | TGTGCCATCAGTGCCGTTGACAGGGGGCAGACTGAAGCTTTCTTT
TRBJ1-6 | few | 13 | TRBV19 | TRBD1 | CATWDRGQSPLHF | TGTGCCACCTGGGACAGGGGTCAATCACCCCTCCACTTT
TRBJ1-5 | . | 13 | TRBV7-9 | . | CASSLDKNQPQHF | TGTGCCAGCAGCCTTGACAAAAATCAGCCCCAGCATTTT
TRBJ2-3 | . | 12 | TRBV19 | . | CASTSAGDTQYF | .
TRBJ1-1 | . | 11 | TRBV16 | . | CASSQDLGAFF | TGTGCCAGCAGCCAAGATTTGGGAGCTTTCTTT
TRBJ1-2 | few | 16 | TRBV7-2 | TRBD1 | CASSLGSGTGGYGYTF | TGTGCCAGCAGCTTAGGGTCTGGGACAGGGGGCTATGGCTACACCTTC
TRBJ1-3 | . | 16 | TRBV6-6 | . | CASSYATGYSGNTIYF | TGTGCCAGCAGTTACGCCACAGGTTACTCTGGAAACACCATATATTTT
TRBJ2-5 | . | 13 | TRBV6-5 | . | CASSRSYQETQYF | TGTGCCAGCAGTCGGAGCTACCAAGAGACCCAGTACTTC
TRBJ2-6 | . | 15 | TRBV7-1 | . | CARQRGQSRANVLTF | TGTGCCAGGCAGCGAGGACAAAGTCGGGCCAACGTCCTGACTTTC
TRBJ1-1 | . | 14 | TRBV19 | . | CASSRGLKNTEAFF | TGTGCCAGTAGCCGGGGACTCAAGAACACTGAAGCTTTCTTT
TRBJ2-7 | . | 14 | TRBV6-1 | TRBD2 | CASRPGLASDEQYF | TGTGCCAGCAGACCGGGACTAGCCTCCGACGAGCAGTACTTC
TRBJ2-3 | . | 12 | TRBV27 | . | CASSPSTDTQYF | TGTGCCAGCAGTCCTAGCACAGATACGCAGTATTTT
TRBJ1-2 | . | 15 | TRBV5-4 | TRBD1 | CASSSDRAQTGGYTF | TGTGCCAGCAGCTCGGACAGGGCGCAGACGGGAGGCTACACCTTC
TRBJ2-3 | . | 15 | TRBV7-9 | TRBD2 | CASSPLQRDTDTQYF | TGTGCCAGCAGCCCACTCCAGCGGGACACAGATACGCAGTATTTT
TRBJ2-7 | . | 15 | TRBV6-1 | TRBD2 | CASSESGRSFSSPYF | TGTGCCAGCAGTGAAAGCGGGAGAAGTTTCTCTAGTCCGTACTTC
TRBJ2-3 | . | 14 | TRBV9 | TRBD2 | CASASGGRGDTQYF | TGTGCCAGCGCGAGCGGGGGGCGGGGAGATACGCAGTATTTT
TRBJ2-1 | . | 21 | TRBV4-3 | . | CASSQDIFGGVLRGHYNEQFF | TGCGCCAGCAGCCAAGATATTTTTGGGGGCGTGCTGCGAGGCCACTACAATGAGCAGTTCTTC
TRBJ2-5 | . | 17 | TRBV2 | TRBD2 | CASTHWRTSGEGETQYF | TGTGCCAGCACCCACTGGAGGACTAGCGGGGAAGGGGAGACCCAGTACTTC
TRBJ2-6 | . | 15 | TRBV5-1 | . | CASSLSLSGANVLTF | TGCGCCAGCAGCTTAAGCCTCTCTGGGGCCAACGTCCTGACTTTC
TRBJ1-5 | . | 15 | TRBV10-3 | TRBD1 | CAISEGTGGNQPQHF | TGTGCCATCAGTGAGGGGACAGGGGGAAATCAGCCCCAGCATTTT
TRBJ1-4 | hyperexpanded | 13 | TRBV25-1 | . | CASSDSGNEKLFF | TGTGCCAGCAGTGACTCAGGGAATGAAAAACTGTTTTTT
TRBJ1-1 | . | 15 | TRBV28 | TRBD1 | CASSWTGNLNTEAFF | TGTGCCAGCAGTTGGACAGGGAACCTGAACACTGAAGCTTTCTTT
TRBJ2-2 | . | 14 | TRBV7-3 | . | CASSFNRDTGELFF | TGTGCCAGCAGCTTTAACAGGGACACCGGGGAGCTGTTTTTT
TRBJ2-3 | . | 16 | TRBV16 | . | CASSQSGTTLRDTQYF | TGTGCCAGCAGCCAATCTGGTACTACACTTCGGGATACGCAGTATTTT
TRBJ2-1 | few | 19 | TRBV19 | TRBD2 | CASSNRLSGGEGRYNEQFF | TGTGCCAGTAGTAACAGGTTAAGCGGGGGGGAAGGGCGGTACAATGAGCAGTTCTTC
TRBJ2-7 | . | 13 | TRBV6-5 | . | CASSYNPGAEQYF | TGTGCCAGCAGTTACAATCCGGGGGCCGAGCAGTACTTC
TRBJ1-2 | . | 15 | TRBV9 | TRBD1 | CASSAGTGLIDGYTF | TGTGCCAGCAGCGCAGGGACAGGTTTAATCGATGGCTACACCTTC